This T cell receptor (beta chain) emerged from a study of spatial heterogeneity in lung cancer. Turning to the study itself: Donation came from some 73 patients with untreated early-stage non-small cell lung cancer. Taken at a median of approximately two years after resection, follow-up PBMC samples underwent sequencing when available. Points from the study as a whole: Blood showed ubiquitous tumor TCRs more often at resection than at routine follow-up.

A unique molecular identifier was attached to every TCR cDNA molecule. TCRdb redid the calling of the 5' RACE reads with MiXCR, one entry per CDR3 protein. The table has about 120,000 distinct CDR3 sequences, 9% to 15% seen once; the top ten hold approximately 15%. At least ten counts were recorded for this clonotype. Its antigen is unidentified. CDR1 and CDR2 from the germline V gene are ENHRY and SYGVKD. Trimming took off 4 bases at V and 7 bases at J, with 13 bases between the two ends. The CDR3 consists of 13 residues. Time point defined: blood at routine non-recurrence follow-up after resection. Sequencing of whole RNA from tumor, nontumor lung or frozen PBMC involved no sorting.

Sequences were derived from PBMCs, sampled at follow-up. This TCR came from a male donor with early-stage non-small cell lung cancer. V gene TRBV10-3 combines with J gene TRBJ1-1, with D possibly matching TRBD1 (5 bases). The CDR3 nucleotides read TGTGCCATCAGTGGAAAAGGGGAAGGTGAAGCTTTCTTT. Translated: CAISGKGEGEAFF.